This entry is about one T cell receptor beta chain. The antigen remains undetermined. CDR1 is MNHEY, CDR2 SMNVEV, per germline (reference sequence). Trimming pared 2 bases from V and 7 bases from J, leaving 12 bases between. This CDR3 has 14 residues. CD45RO/CCR7/CD25/CD127/CD95/CD27 staining was used to isolate CD4+ naive, central memory, regulatory and stem cell-like memory cells by sorting. This entry belongs to a study of beta chain features in type 1 diabetes. Across the whole study: Patients shared similar age, gender and cell yields with healthy donors. Whole-study results and caveats: Shorter TCRB CDR3s, moderately but significantly so, marked every one of the four CD4+ subsets in Type 1 diabetes patients. Any HLA-type effect on TCRB rearrangement remained unresolved here.

TCRB transcripts that were expressed got sequenced, as all of the isolated RNA had been reverse transcribed. Here immunoSEQ multiplex PCR was the method, and the copy in TCRdb shows in-frame clones only, minus some. The sample lists around 600,000 clones, 9.5% to 15% occurring once. The origin of this receptor is a man aged 25-45 years with type 1 diabetes. The V gene is TRBV27, the J gene TRBJ2-4; a possible D gene is TRBD2 (5 bases). Sequenced material: naive CD4+ T cells from blood. In DNA form, the CDR3 reads TGTGCCAGCAGTTTAAGAGGGAATAGCAACATTCAGTACTTC. It specifies CASSLRGNSNIQYF.